This T cell receptor beta chain is drawn from a study of blood T cell repertoires in COVID-19. At the level of the study: Samples of COVID-19 (acute and convalescent) were obtained from the United States, Italy and Spain.

V was clipped by 3 bases and J by 1 base, with 6 bases between them. This CDR3 has 13 residues. Per germline, CDR1 MNHNS and CDR2 SASEGT. Original data processing: Researchers report that nucleated cell counts were estimated from reference gene primer amplification. Generated by immunoSEQ multiplex PCR, the TCRdb table keeps only in-frame clones and is missing some. The DNA was the basis for D and trimming; V, J and clone size are from that table. The data contain 70,000 to 75,000 clones, about 80% of them singletons. Sequencing was performed on peripheral blood. This rearrangement joins TRBV6-1 to TRBJ2-5; D not resolved. This TCR came from a man aged 70-80 years with acute or convalescent COVID-19. The CDR3 protein is CASSDWAQETQYF. The CDR3, as DNA: TGTGCCAGCAGTGATTGGGCCCAAGAGACCCAGTACTTC.